The T cell receptor beta chain under discussion was sequenced for a study of T cell repertoires in cytomegalovirus infection. Germline lookup yields CDR1 MDHEN and CDR2 SYDVKM. Trimming shortened V by 2 bases and J by 7 bases, and 21 bases separated the two germline ends. This CDR3 spans 17 amino acids. Regarding this clonotype: Being one base from a much bigger clone, this may be a read error.

A single record per CDR3 protein comes from TCRdb applying MiXCR to the reads. The sample holds around 300,000 distinct CDR3 sequences, 8% to 10% seen once. The sample taken for sequencing was PBMCs. This chain links TRBV28 with TRBJ1-5; D is uncertain. The sequence came from a human donor in good health (CMV status not recorded). Some clones in this sample may be carry-over from other donors' samples. The CDR3 sequence is CASSLNTAELGIQPQHF. CDR3 bases: TGTGCCAGCAGTTTAAATACGGCGGAGCTAGGCATCCAGCCCCAGCATTTT.